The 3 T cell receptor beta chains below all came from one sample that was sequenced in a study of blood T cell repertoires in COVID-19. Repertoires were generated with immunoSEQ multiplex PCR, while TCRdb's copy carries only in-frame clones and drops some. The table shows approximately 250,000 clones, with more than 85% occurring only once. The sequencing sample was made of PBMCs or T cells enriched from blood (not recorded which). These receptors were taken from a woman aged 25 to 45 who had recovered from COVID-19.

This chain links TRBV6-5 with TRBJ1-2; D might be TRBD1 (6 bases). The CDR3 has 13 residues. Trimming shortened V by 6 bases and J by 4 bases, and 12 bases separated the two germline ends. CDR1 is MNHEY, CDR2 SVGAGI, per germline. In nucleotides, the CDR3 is TGTGCCAGCAGCCCCGGACAGATCTATGGCTACACCTTC. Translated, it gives CASSPGQIYGYTF.

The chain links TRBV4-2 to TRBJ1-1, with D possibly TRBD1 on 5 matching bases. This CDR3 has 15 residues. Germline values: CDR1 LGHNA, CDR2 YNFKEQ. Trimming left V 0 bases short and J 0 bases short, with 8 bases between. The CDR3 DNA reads TGTGCCAGCAGCCAAGAACCAGGGATGAACACTGAAGCTTTCTTT. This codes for CASSQEPGMNTEAFF.

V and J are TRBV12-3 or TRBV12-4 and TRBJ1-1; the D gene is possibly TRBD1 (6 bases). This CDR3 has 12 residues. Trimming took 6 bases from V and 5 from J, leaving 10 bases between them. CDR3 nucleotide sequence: TGTGCCAGCAGCTGGGGGCAAACTGAAGCTTTCTTT. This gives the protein CASSWGQTEAFF.